This section outlines one TCR beta chain sequence together with its context. Its antigen is unknown. Pooling of second doses given at about 4 or about 12 weeks was done. The data belong to a study of T cell responses to AZD1222 COVID-19 vaccine. General observations from the study: Regions 160-218 and 743-854 dominated among vaccine-associated CD4 TCRs spanning spike. Donors were chiefly white British, with a greater number of females, and clonal diversity was perhaps underestimated.

TCRdb's copy holds only in-frame clones and misses some; the assay was immunoSEQ multiplex PCR. The sample has about 120,000 clones, 90% to 95% seen once. This CDR3 is 15 amino acids long. The ends lost 7 bases at V and 5 bases at J; junction bases unmatched: 9. The germline CDR1 and CDR2 sequences are MDHEN and SYDVKM. The V call is TRBV28, the J call TRBJ1-2; 11 positions match TRBD1. The TCR originated in an adult who received the AZD1222 COVID-19 vaccine. The specimen comprised peripheral blood, sampled 28 days after the second AZD1222 dose. The CDR3 DNA is TGTGCCAGCAATACCGGGACAGGGGGAATTTATGGCTACACCTTC. It specifies CASNTGTGGIYGYTF.